The clone carrying this TCR beta chain was seen just once. The CDR3 is made up of 16 amino acids. CDR1 and CDR2 from the germline V gene are SGDLS and YYNGEE. Trimming took 4 bases from V and 5 from J, leaving 20 bases between them. Only in-frame clones appear in the TCRdb table, and some are missing; sequencing was by immunoSEQ multiplex PCR. The sample includes about 250,000 clones, approximately 89% of them seen just once. The data stem from a study of blood T cell repertoires in COVID-19. Overall study context: Sites in the United States, Italy and Spain provided acute and convalescent COVID-19 samples. T cells, B-cell-depleted T cells, or PBMCs supplied cDNA or gDNA.

This sequence originates from a woman aged 55-69 years who had recovered from COVID-19. This rearrangement joins TRBV9 to TRBJ2-3; possible D gene TRBD2, 6 bases. The sequenced sample was peripheral blood. The CDR3 bases are TGTGCCAGCAGCCCCCGCCCTGCGGGGCCGGGAGATACGCAGTATTTT. This encodes CASSPRPAGPGDTQYF. Together with reference TRBV9 and TRBJ2-3, the CDR3 gives the full variable domain: DSGVTQTPKHLITATGQRVTLRCSPRSGDLSVYWYQQSLDQGLQFLIQYYNGEERAKGNILERFSAQQFPDLHSELNLSSLELGDSALYFCASSPRPAGPGDTQYFGPGTRLTVL.